This T cell receptor beta chain originates from a study of T cells after yellow fever vaccination. General study points: The CD4 and CD8 compartments had a small share of their clonotypes in common. The study re-detected most primary-vaccination clones after the booster (nearly 97% CD4, roughly 90% CD8).

For TCR, cDNA came from 5'RACE template switching, which added a universal primer site and UMIs. TCRdb reprocessed the 5' RACE reads via MiXCR and lists one record per CDR3 protein. The sample carries around 200,000 distinct CDR3 sequences, 9.5% to 12% recorded once. CDR1 is MNHEY, CDR2 SVGAGI, per germline. The V gene end was trimmed by 2 bases and the J gene end by 12 bases; junction bases not matched to a gene: 15. The CDR3 is 16 amino acids. For this clonotype: Its antigen is undetermined.

The sequence came from a man aged 18-30 years who received the YFV17D yellow fever vaccine. Sequenced here: CD8+ T cells sorted from PBMCs, sampled 15 days after the yellow fever booster vaccination. This sequence joins TRBV6-5 and TRBJ2-1; 8 nucleotides agree with TRBD2. CDR3 DNA: TGTGCCAGCAGTTACCCGGTGGCTAGCGGGCGGCCACGGCAGTTCTTC. Translating gives CASSYPVASGRPRQFF.